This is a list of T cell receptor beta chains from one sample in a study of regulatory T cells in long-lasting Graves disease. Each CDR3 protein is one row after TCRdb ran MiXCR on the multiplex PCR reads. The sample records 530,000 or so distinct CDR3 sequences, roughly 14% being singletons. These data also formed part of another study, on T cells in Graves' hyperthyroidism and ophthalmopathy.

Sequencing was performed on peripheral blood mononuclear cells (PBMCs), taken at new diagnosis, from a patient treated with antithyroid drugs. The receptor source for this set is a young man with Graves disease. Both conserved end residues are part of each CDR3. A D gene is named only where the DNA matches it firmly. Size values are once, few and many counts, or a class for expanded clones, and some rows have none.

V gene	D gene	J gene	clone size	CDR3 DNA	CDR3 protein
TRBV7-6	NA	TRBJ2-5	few	TGTGCCAGCAGCCGAACGCAGAGTTTCCAGACCCAGTACTTC	CASSRTQSFQTQYF
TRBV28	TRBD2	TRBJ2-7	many	TGTGCCAGCCTCCAGCCGACTAGCGGGACCTACGAGCAGTACTTC	CASLQPTSGTYEQYF
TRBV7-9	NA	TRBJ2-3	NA	TGTGCCAGCAGCAATCGGGTGGGAGATACGCAGTATTTT	CASSNRVGDTQYF
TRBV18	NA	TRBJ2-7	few	TGTGCCAGCTCACCAACTACAGGGTTGTACGAGCAGTACTTC	CASSPTTGLYEQYF
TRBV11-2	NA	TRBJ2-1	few	TGTGCCAGCAGTCGCTTAAGGGAGGATGAGCAGTTCTTC	CASSRLREDEQFF
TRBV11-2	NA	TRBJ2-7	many	TGTGCCAGCAGCTTATCAGGGATAACCTACGAGCAGTACTTC	CASSLSGITYEQYF
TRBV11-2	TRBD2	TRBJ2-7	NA	TGTGCCAGCAGCATTGGACTAGCGGGAGAGGATGACGAGCAGTACTTC	CASSIGLAGEDDEQYF
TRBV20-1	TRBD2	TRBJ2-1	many	TGCAGTGCTCCCCCGCGGCGGGAGGTTGGAAATGAGCAGTTCTTC	CSAPPRREVGNEQFF
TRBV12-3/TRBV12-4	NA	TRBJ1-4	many	TGTGCCAGCAGTTTAGAAATAGGGGAAAAACTGTTTTTT	CASSLEIGEKLFF
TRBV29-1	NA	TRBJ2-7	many	TGCAGCGTTGAAAGGGTAGGGGGCTCCTACGAGCAGTACTTC	CSVERVGGSYEQYF
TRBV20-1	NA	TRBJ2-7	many	TGCAGTGCTAGAGATCAGGTTCCAACCTACGAGCAGTACTTC	CSARDQVPTYEQYF
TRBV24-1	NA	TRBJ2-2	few	TGTGCCACCAGTGATTTGAGACCTCTGAAGGGGGGACCCGGGGAGCTGTTTTTT	CATSDLRPLKGGPGELFF
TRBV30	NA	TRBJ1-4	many	TGTGCCTGGAGTTCCGGGGGAAAACTGTTTTTT	CAWSSGGKLFF
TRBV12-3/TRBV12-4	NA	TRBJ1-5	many	TGTGCCAGCAGTTTAGGTGAGAATCAGCCCCAGCATTTT	CASSLGENQPQHF
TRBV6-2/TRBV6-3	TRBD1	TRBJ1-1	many	TGTGCCAGCAGTGCGAGGACAGGGGGGAACACTGAAGCTTTCTTT	CASSARTGGNTEAFF
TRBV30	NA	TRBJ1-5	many	TGTGCCTGGAGTGTCAGGGGCAATCAGCCCCAGCATTTT	CAWSVRGNQPQHF
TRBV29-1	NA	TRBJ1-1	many	TGCAGCGTTGAAGATAGGGCCGGGGCTTTCTTT	CSVEDRAGAFF
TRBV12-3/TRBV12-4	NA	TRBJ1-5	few	TGTGCCAGCAGGAGAGGTGGAACACCCCAAGGCACCCAGCATTTT	CASRRGGTPQGTQHF
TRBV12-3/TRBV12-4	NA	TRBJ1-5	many	TGTGCCAGCAGACTACAGGGCTTAGGGCCCCAGCATTTT	CASRLQGLGPQHF
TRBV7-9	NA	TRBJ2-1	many	TGTGCCAGCAGCTTAGCGGGGGACAATGAGCAGTTCTTC	CASSLAGDNEQFF
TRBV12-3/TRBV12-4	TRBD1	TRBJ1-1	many	TGTGCCAGCAGTTACCCTACAGGGGGCTGGTCCAGCACTGAAGCTTTCTTT	CASSYPTGGWSSTEAFF
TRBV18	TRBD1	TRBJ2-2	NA	TGTGCCAGCTCAGAACAGGGGCCTCGCACCGGGGAGCTGTTTTTT	CASSEQGPRTGELFF
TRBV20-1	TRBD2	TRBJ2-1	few	TGCAGTGCGCCGACTAGCGGGAGAGGTACCTACAATGAGCAGTTCTTC	CSAPTSGRGTYNEQFF
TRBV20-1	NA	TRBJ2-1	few	TGCAGTGCTAGTCGAAGGGAATTGGGCTACAATGAGCAGTTCTTC	CSASRRELGYNEQFF
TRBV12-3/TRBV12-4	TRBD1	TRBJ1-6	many	TGTGCCAGCAGCCAAAGCCAGGGGGAGTCACCCCTCCACTTT	CASSQSQGESPLHF
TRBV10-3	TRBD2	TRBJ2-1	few	TGTGCCATCAGCGCGCGGGCCGGGACTAGCGGGAGAGTCGATGAGCAGTTCTTC	CAISARAGTSGRVDEQFF
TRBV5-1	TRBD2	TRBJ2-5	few	TGCGCCAGCACCACGGGAGCGGGGGAGACCCAGTACTTC	CASTTGAGETQYF
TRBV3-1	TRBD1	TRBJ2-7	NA	TGTGCCAGCAGCCATCTTCCGGGACAGGGCGTGTACGAGCAGTACTTC	CASSHLPGQGVYEQYF
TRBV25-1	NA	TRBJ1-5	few	TGTGCCAGCAGTGCCGTGGACAGCATTGATAGTCAGCCCCAGCATTTT	CASSAVDSIDSQPQHF
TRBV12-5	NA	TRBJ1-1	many	TGTGCTAGTGCCTCCTTCCAGTTTGAAGCTTTCTTT	CASASFQFEAFF
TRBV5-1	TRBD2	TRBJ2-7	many	TGCGCCAGCAGCTGGAGCGGGAGGGAGGACCCCGAGCAGTACTTC	CASSWSGREDPEQYF
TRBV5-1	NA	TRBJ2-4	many	TGCGCCAGCAGCTTGGAGGCTAGCGTAAACATTCAGTACTTC	CASSLEASVNIQYF
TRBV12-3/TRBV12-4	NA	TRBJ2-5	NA	TGTGCCAGCAACCGCAGGGCGGGAGAGACCCAGTACTTC	CASNRRAGETQYF
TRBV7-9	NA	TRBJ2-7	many	TGTGCCAGCAGCTTAGACGCGGGTGACTCCTACGAGCAGTACTTC	CASSLDAGDSYEQYF
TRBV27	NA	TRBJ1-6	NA	TGTGCCAGCAGTCCGAAGCCGATTGGGAGTTCACCCCTCCACTTT	CASSPKPIGSSPLHF
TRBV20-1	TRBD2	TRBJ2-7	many	TGCAGTGGAGCGGGAGAGACCTACGAGCAGTACTTC	CSGAGETYEQYF
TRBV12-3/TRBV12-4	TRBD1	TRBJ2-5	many	TGTGCCAGCAGTTCAGTGACAGGGGGCCCGGAGACCCAGTACTTC	CASSSVTGGPETQYF
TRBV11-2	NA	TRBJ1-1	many	TGTGCCAGCAGCTTAGACCCAAACACTGAAGCTTTCTTT	CASSLDPNTEAFF
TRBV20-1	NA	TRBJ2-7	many	TGCAGTGCTCACGGGGGACAGAGCTACGAGCAGTACTTC	CSAHGGQSYEQYF
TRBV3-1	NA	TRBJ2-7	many	TGTGCCAGCAGCGTAACGAGTGGGGACGACTACGAGCAGTACTTC	CASSVTSGDDYEQYF
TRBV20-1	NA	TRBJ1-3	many	TGCAGTGCCCTACGATCCGGAAACACCATATATTTT	CSALRSGNTIYF
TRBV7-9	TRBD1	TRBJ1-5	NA	TGTGCCAGCAGCTTAGTGGTAGGGGGCTGGCGCAATCAGCCCCAGCATTTT	CASSLVVGGWRNQPQHF
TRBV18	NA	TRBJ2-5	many	TGTGCCAGCTCACCACCAATTGCGGGAAGAGAGACCCAGTACTTC	CASSPPIAGRETQYF
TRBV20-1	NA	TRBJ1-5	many	TGCAGTGCTAGAACAAGGGGCCGGGATAGCAATCAGCCCCAGCATTTT	CSARTRGRDSNQPQHF
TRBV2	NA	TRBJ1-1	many	TGTGCCAGCAGGCCGGGACGGGGCAACACTGAAGCTTTCTTT	CASRPGRGNTEAFF
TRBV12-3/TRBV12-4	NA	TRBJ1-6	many	TGTGCCAGCAGTCCCCGCGAGGGCAGTAATTCACCCCTCCACTTT	CASSPREGSNSPLHF
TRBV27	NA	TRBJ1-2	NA	TGTGCCAGCAGTCTGACAGCGCCGAACTATGGCTACACCTTC	CASSLTAPNYGYTF
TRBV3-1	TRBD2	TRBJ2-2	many	TGTGCCAGCAGCCAATTAGCGGGAGGGAGTACCGGGGAGCTGTTTTTT	CASSQLAGGSTGELFF